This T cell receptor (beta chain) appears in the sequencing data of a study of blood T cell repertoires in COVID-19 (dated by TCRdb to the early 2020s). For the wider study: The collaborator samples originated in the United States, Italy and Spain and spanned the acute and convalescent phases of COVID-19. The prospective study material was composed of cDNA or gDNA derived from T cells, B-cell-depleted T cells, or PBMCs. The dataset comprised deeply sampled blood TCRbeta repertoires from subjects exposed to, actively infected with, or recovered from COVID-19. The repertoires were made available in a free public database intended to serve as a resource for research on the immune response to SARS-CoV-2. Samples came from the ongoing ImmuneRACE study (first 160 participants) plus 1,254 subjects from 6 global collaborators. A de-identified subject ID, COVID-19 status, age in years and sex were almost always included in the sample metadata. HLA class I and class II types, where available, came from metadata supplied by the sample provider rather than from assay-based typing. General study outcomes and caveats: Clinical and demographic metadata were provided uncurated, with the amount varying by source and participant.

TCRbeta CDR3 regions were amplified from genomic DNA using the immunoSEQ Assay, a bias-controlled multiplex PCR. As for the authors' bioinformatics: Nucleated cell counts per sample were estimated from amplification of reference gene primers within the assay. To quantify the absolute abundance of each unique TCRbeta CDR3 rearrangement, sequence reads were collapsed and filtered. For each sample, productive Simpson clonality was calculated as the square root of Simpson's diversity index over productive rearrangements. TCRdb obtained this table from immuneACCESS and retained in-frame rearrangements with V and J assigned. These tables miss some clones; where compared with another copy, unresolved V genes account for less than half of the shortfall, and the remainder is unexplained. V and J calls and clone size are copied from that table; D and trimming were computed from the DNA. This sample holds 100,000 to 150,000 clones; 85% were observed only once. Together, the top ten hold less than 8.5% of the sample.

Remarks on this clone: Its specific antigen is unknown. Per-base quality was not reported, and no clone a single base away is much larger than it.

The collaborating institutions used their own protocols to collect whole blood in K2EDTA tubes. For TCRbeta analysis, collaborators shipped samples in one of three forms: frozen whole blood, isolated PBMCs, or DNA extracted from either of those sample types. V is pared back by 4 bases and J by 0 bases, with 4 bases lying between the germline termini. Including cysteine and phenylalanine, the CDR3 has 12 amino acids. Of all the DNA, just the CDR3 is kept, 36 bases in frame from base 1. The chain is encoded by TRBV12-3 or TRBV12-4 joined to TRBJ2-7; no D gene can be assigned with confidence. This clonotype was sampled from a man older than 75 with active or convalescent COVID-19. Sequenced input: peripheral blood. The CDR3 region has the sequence CASSSSSYEQYF. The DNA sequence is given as TGTGCCAGCAGTTCGAGCTCCTACGAGCAGTACTTC.